The 5 T cell receptor beta chains listed next were all sequenced from one sample in a study of shared clonotypes between healthy human individuals. The assay was immunoSEQ multiplex PCR, and TCRdb's table has in-frame clones only and misses some. The repertoire includes 450,000 to 500,000 clones, 76% of them detected once, and approximately 13% sits in the top ten. Sequencing was done on a sample of PBMCs. The receptors shown here come from a woman aged 40 to 50 in good health. Some clones in this sample may be carry-over from other donors' samples.

In the case of this clone: Other DNA sequences within the sample encode an identical CDR3. The chain couples TRBV5-1 to TRBJ2-7; 8 positions match TRBD1. Germline V gene sequence: CDR1 SGHRS, CDR2 YFSETQ. After removal of 4 bases from V and 3 bases from J, the junction contained 3 bases not matched to a gene. The CDR3 consists of 13 residues. The CDR3 nucleotides read TGCGCCAGCAGCCTGGACAGGGTCTACGAGCAGTACTTC. Amino acid sequence: CASSLDRVYEQYF. Full variable domain (remainder filled in from reference TRBV5-1 and TRBJ2-7): KAGVTQTPRYLIKTRGQQVTLSCSPISGHRSVSWYQQTPGQGLQFLFEYFSETQRNKGNFPGRFSGRQFSNSRSEMNVSTLELGDSALYLCASSLDRVYEQYFGPGTRLTVT.

The CDR3 DNA sequence: TGTGCCAGCCCCCCAGGACAGGGGTTATTACATGGGGGACCTGGGCATCAGCCCCAGCATTTT. As protein: CASPPGQGLLHGGPGHQPQHF. The chain has TRBV21-1 and TRBJ1-5; the table's D gene call, TRBD1, was not cross checked with the DNA. TRBV21-1 is given as a pseudogene. CDR3 size: 21 residues.

Ten or more counts support this clone. This could be a read error, since a much larger clone is one nucleotide away. The chain combines TRBV4-1 with TRBJ2-2; D is unclear. This CDR3 has 17 amino acids. V was clipped by 1 base and J by 4 bases, with 16 bases between them. The V gene's germline CDR1 is MGHRA and CDR2 YSYEKL. The CDR3 bases are TGCGCCAGCAGCCAAGGGGTTCGGGTCGGGTTCACCGGGGAGCTGTTTTTT. It encodes CASSQGVRVGFTGELFF.

The chain carries TRBV5-1 and TRBJ1-2; D is unresolved. CDR1 SGHRS and CDR2 YFSETQ come from the germline V gene. V gave up 0 bases and J gave up 6 bases, with 9 bases separating them. This CDR3 spans 13 amino acids. The CDR3 spells CASSLALGNGYTF. DNA of the CDR3: TGCGCCAGCAGCTTGGCCTTAGGGAATGGCTACACCTTC.

V and J are TRBV19 and TRBJ2-5; 12 bases are shared with TRBD2. Germline lookup yields CDR1 LNHDA and CDR2 SQIVND (reference sequence). There are 18 residues in the CDR3. With V trimmed by 5 bases and J by 0 bases, 10 bases remained unmatched. The CDR3 protein is CASSVRTSGIPYQETQYF. The CDR3 DNA follows: TGTGCCAGTAGTGTCAGGACTAGCGGGATCCCGTACCAAGAGACCCAGTACTTC.